A single sample is the source of the 32 T cell receptor beta chains below, sequenced in a study of blood T cell repertoires in COVID-19. The method was immunoSEQ multiplex PCR; TCRdb's version includes in-frame clones alone and lacks a portion of them. This sample has more than 90,000 clones; around 76% occur once, and the top ten carry about 17%. Sequenced input: peripheral blood. These receptors originate from a man older than 75 with acute or convalescent COVID-19.

The chain is built from TRBV19 and TRBJ1-4, with 7 nucleotides matching TRBD1. The CDR3 has 14 residues. Trimming cost V 6 bases and J 5 bases; bases outside gene matches: 6. CDR1 is LNHDA and CDR2 is SQIVND in the germline V gene (reference sequence). For the CDR3, the DNA is TGTGCCAGTAGCCCGGGACAGAACAATGAAAAACTGTTTTTT. It is translated as CASSPGQNNEKLFF.

J is TRBJ1-5 and V is TRBV12-3 or TRBV12-4, with a weak D call TRBD1 (6 bases). The CDR3 is 13 amino acids. Deletions cut 5 bases from V and 4 bases from J, with 9 bases between. DNA of the CDR3: TGTGCCAGCAGTCTAGGACAGAATCAGCCCCAGCATTTT. It specifies CASSLGQNQPQHF.

The chain carries TRBV7-2 and TRBJ2-1; 8 bases fit TRBD2. The ends lost 4 bases at V and 6 bases at J; junction bases unmatched: 11. The CDR3 is 16 amino acids. From germline, CDR1 is SGHTA and CDR2 FQGNSA. This CDR3 is CASSSPGVAGFNEQFF. Written as DNA, the CDR3 is TGTGCCAGCAGCTCCCCCGGGGTAGCGGGGTTCAATGAGCAGTTCTTC.

The rearrangement joins TRBV5-4 to TRBJ2-7; TRBD1 is a possible D gene (7 bases). The V and J ends lost 0 bases and 10 bases respectively, with 14 bases between them. The CDR3 consists of 13 residues. Germline V gene lookup returns CDR1 SGHNT and CDR2 YYREEE (reference sequence). The DNA for the CDR3 is TGTGCCAGCAGCTTGGTCAGGGGGACTGAACAGTACTTC. Protein product: CASSLVRGTEQYF.

The chain couples TRBV11-2 to TRBJ2-3; 9 bases agree with TRBD2. Germline CDR1 is SGHAT and CDR2 is FQNNGV. The V and J ends lost 4 bases and 2 bases, in that order; junction bases with no gene match: 7. The CDR3 runs 16 residues. The CDR3 region has the DNA TGTGCCAGCAGCTCCCGACTAGCGGATCTCACAGATACGCAGTATTTT. It specifies CASSSRLADLTDTQYF.

The chain has TRBV24-1 and TRBJ1-2; D is possibly TRBD1 (5 bases). Per germline, CDR1 KGHDR and CDR2 SFDVKD. The ends were cut back, 1 base at V and 2 bases at J, with 10 bases in the middle. The CDR3 has 15 residues. The CDR3 nucleotides are TGTGCCACCAGTGATTTACACGGGGGGAACTATGGCTACACCTTC. This codes for CATSDLHGGNYGYTF.

The chain recombines TRBV11-2 with TRBJ1-1, with TRBD1 matching over 9 bases. After removal of 5 bases from V and 6 bases from J, the junction contained 7 bases not matched to a gene. The CDR3 covers 14 residues. From germline, CDR1 is SGHAT and CDR2 FQNNGV. CDR3 DNA sequence: TGTGCCAGCAGCCCCGGACAGGGGAGAGCTGAAGCTTTCTTT. Protein sequence: CASSPGQGRAEAFF.

The V and J genes are TRBV10-3 and TRBJ1-5; no definite D call. The CDR3 is 12 residues long. V gave up 6 bases and J gave up 1 base, with 4 bases separating them. CDR1 is ENHRY and CDR2 is SYGVKD in the germline V gene. CDR3: CAISRSNQPQHF. The DNA of the CDR3 is TGTGCCATCAGCAGGAGCAATCAGCCCCAGCATTTT.

This clone appeared once. This sequence joins TRBV19 and TRBJ1-4; D uncertain. The germline gives CDR1 LNHDA, CDR2 SQIVND (reference sequence). CDR3 length: 14 residues. Deletions cut 3 bases from V and 5 bases from J, with 10 bases between. The CDR3 DNA is TGTGCCAGTAGTATGAGATCTCTGAATGAAAAACTGTTTTTT. It specifies CASSMRSLNEKLFF.

The chain is built from TRBV5-5 and TRBJ1-2, with 9 bases identical to TRBD1. This CDR3 comprises 15 residues. CDR1 SGHKS and CDR2 YYEKEE come from the germline V gene (reference sequence). With 4 bases clipped from V and 4 bases from J, the junction kept 8 bases outside the gene matches. CDR3 loop: CASSQGQGGLYGYTF. The CDR3, as DNA: TGTGCCAGCAGCCAGGGACAGGGAGGTCTCTATGGCTACACCTTC.

CDR3 sequence (DNA): TGTGCCTGGAGTGTAGGAGTTGGGACAGGGGCCGAGGAGCAGTACTTC. The encoded protein is CAWSVGVGTGAEEQYF. The chain has TRBV30 and TRBJ2-7; TRBD1 agrees at 10 bases. The CDR3 runs 16 residues. Trimming took 0 bases from V and 7 from J; bases not matched to a gene: 12. CDR1 is GTSNPN and CDR2 is SVGIG in the germline V gene (reference sequence).

This sequence joins TRBV27 and TRBJ1-5; no clear D. V lost 5 bases to trimming and J lost 0 bases, with 11 bases between them. Germline CDR1 and CDR2: MNHEY and SMNVEV (reference sequence). The CDR3 length is 15 residues. The CDR3 bases are TGTGCCAGCAGTCCGGGAGGGTATAGCAATCAGCCCCAGCATTTT. It codes for CASSPGGYSNQPQHF.

The genes are TRBV15 and TRBJ2-5, with 7 bases aligning to TRBD2. The CDR3 loop spans 15 amino acids. Germline V gene data show CDR1 as LNHNV and CDR2 as YYDKDF (reference sequence). The trim removed 0 bases at V and 6 bases at J, leaving 7 bases unmatched. As DNA, the CDR3 is TGTGCCACCAGCAGAGATTCGACTAGCAAGCAGACCCAGTACTTC. This sequence encodes CATSRDSTSKQTQYF.

This chain uses TRBV4-3 with TRBJ2-1; TRBD2 agrees at 9 bases. CDR3 size: 17 residues. Looked up from germline, CDR1 is LGHNA and CDR2 is YSLEER. V lost 1 base, J lost 12 bases, and 16 bases stayed unmatched. CDR3 sequence: CASSQVPLSSGVMGQFF. Written as DNA, the CDR3 is TGCGCCAGCAGCCAAGTGCCTTTGTCTAGCGGGGTTATGGGGCAGTTCTTC.

V is TRBV7-2 and J is TRBJ1-1; TRBD1 aligns across 7 bases. The V gene end was trimmed by 5 bases and the J gene end by 1 base; junction bases not matched to a gene: 7. Per the germline V gene, CDR1 is SGHTA and CDR2 is FQGNSA. There are 15 residues in the CDR3. The DNA of the CDR3 is TGTGCCAGCAGCGTCCGACAGGGTCAGAACACTGAAGCTTTCTTT. Its protein is CASSVRQGQNTEAFF.

The gene calls are TRBV11-2 and TRBJ2-3; no firm D call. Germline CDR1 SGHAT, CDR2 FQNNGV. Trimming took 1 base from V and 3 from J, leaving 5 bases between them. The CDR3 contains 13 residues. The CDR3 spells CASSLVRTDTQYF. The CDR3 bases are TGTGCCAGCAGCTTAGTTCGTACAGATACGCAGTATTTT. The whole variable domain, remainder taken from reference TRBV11-2 and TRBJ2-3, is EAGVAQSPRYKIIEKRQSVAFWCNPISGHATLYWYQQILGQGPKLLIQFQNNGVVDDSQLPKDRFSAERLKGVDSTLKIQPAKLEDSAVYLCASSLVRTDTQYFGPGTRLTVL.

This rearrangement joins TRBV27 to TRBJ2-5; weak D call: TRBD2 (6 bases). V gave up 5 bases and J gave up 1 base, with 17 bases separating them. CDR3 length equals 16 residues. The germline V gene encodes CDR1 MNHEY and CDR2 SMNVEV (reference sequence). CDR3 in amino acids: CASSPGTRASQETQYF. For the CDR3, the DNA is TGTGCCAGCAGTCCAGGGACTCGAGCGAGCCAAGAGACCCAGTACTTC.

This chain links TRBV11-2 with TRBJ2-5; the D gene is possibly TRBD1 (6 bases). The CDR3 is made up of 15 amino acids. The V end lost 5 bases, the J end lost 7 bases, and 20 bases lay between the germline ends. Germline V lookup: CDR1 SGHAT, CDR2 FQNNGV. CDR3 nucleotide sequence: TGTGCCAGCAGCGAGGGACCCCCGCGAGGGGGGACCCAGTACTTC. Protein: CASSEGPPRGGTQYF.

The chain couples TRBV18 to TRBJ1-4; D call uncertain. The V gene's germline CDR1 is KGHSH and CDR2 LQKENI. V dropped 6 bases and J dropped 6 bases, with 5 bases sitting between them. CDR3 length: 11 residues. The CDR3: CASSGDEKLFF. DNA for the CDR3: TGTGCCAGCTCCGGGGATGAAAAACTGTTTTTT.

V is TRBV7-2 and J is TRBJ2-7, with 11 nucleotides matching TRBD2. V shed 3 bases, J shed 5 bases, and the junction held 9 bases outside the gene matches. From germline, CDR1 is SGHTA and CDR2 FQGNSA. The CDR3 loop spans 16 amino acids. Here the CDR3 DNA reads TGTGCCAGCAGCTTCGCAACTAGCGGGAGATACAACGAGCAGTACTTC. It codes for CASSFATSGRYNEQYF.

The chain links TRBV28 to TRBJ1-2, with a weak D call TRBD1 (5 bases). The CDR3 runs 14 residues. Per the germline V gene, CDR1 is MDHEN and CDR2 is SYDVKM. Trimming stripped 8 bases from V and 0 bases from J, with 13 bases between. The CDR3 coding sequence is TGTGCCAGCTCGACCCAGGGTCCTAACTATGGCTACACCTTC. It encodes CASSTQGPNYGYTF.

This sequence joins TRBV9 and TRBJ1-5; D not resolved. This CDR3 has 14 amino acids. Germline CDR1 SGDLS, CDR2 YYNGEE. The V and J ends lost 0 bases and 4 bases respectively, with 8 bases between them. The CDR3 region is CASSVDPGNQPQHF. The CDR3 DNA is TGTGCCAGCAGCGTAGATCCGGGAAATCAGCCCCAGCATTTT.

The J gene is TRBJ1-5, the V gene TRBV19; 7 nucleotides agree with TRBD1. The V gene end was trimmed by 6 bases and the J gene end by 9 bases; junction bases not matched to a gene: 11. The CDR3 contains 14 residues. CDR1 LNHDA and CDR2 SQIVND come from the germline V gene (reference sequence). Here the CDR3 DNA reads TGTGCCAGTAGCACCGGGAGGGGACAGCCGCCCCAGCATTTT. Amino acids: CASSTGRGQPPQHF.

The J gene is TRBJ1-1, the V gene TRBV2; D is uncertain. The CDR3 is made up of 14 amino acids. CDR1 is SNHLY and CDR2 is FYNNEI in the germline V gene. V dropped 10 bases and J dropped 0 bases, with 15 bases sitting between them. The CDR3: CATVQAVMNTEAFF. The CDR3 nucleotides are TGTGCCACCGTCCAAGCTGTAATGAACACTGAAGCTTTCTTT.

A single count supports this clone. In DNA, the CDR3 is TGTGCCAGCAGCGTTGACAGCAATAGCAATCAGCCCCAGCATTTT. Its protein product is CASSVDSNSNQPQHF. The chain is built from TRBV2 and TRBJ1-5; tentative D call: TRBD1 (5 bases). Trimming took off 6 bases at V and 0 bases at J, with 12 bases between the two ends. The CDR3 is 15 amino acids. From germline, CDR1 is SNHLY and CDR2 FYNNEI.

This clone was seen more than once but under ten times. The chain uses TRBV19 and TRBJ1-4; 10 bases match TRBD1. The CDR3 loop spans 14 amino acids. V lost 5 bases to trimming and J lost 5 bases; unmatched junction nucleotides: 2. Germline-derived CDR1 and CDR2 are LNHDA and SQIVND (reference sequence). CDR3 amino acids: CASSDRGRNEKLFF. The CDR3 DNA reads as TGTGCCAGTAGTGACAGGGGGCGGAATGAAAAACTGTTTTTT. The full variable domain, with the rest looked up from reference TRBV19 and TRBJ1-4, is DGGITQSPKYLFRKEGQNVTLSCEQNLNHDAMYWYRQDPGQGLRLIYYSQIVNDFQKGDIAEGYSVSREKKESFPLTVTSAQKNPTAFYLCASSDRGRNEKLFFGSGTQLSVL.

The J gene is TRBJ2-2, the V gene TRBV11-2, with unresolved D. V dropped 1 base and J dropped 7 bases, with 13 bases sitting between them. Germline assignment: CDR1 SGHAT and CDR2 FQNNGV. CDR3 length: 15 amino acids. In DNA form, the CDR3 reads TGTGCCAGCAGCTTAGGGCAGGTTCGGAACGGGGAGCTGTTTTTT. Encoded protein: CASSLGQVRNGELFF.

The CDR3 region is CASSSGTGDYEQYF. Here the CDR3 DNA reads TGTGCCAGCAGTTCCGGGACAGGGGACTACGAGCAGTACTTC. The V gene is TRBV7-9, the J gene TRBJ2-7, with TRBD1 identical over 10 bases. The germline V gene encodes CDR1 SEHNR and CDR2 FQNEAQ (reference sequence). The CDR3 sequence is 14 residues long. The junction had 5 bases not matched to a gene; V was cut back by 6 bases and J by 3 bases.

This clone was counted between two and nine times. CDR3 in DNA: TGTGCCAGCAGCATAAGCGGGGACTCCTCTTATAATTCACCCCTCCACTTT. It is translated as CASSISGDSSYNSPLHF. This rearrangement joins TRBV5-6 to TRBJ1-6, with D perhaps TRBD1 (5 bases). The length of the CDR3 is 17 residues. CDR1 and CDR2 from the germline V gene are SGHDT and YYEEEE. Trimming removed 4 bases at V and 4 bases at J, with 18 bases between. The full variable domain, in which reference TRBV5-6 and TRBJ1-6 provide the parts outside the CDR3, is DAGVTQSPTHLIKTRGQQVTLRCSPKSGHDTVSWYQQALGQGPQFIFQYYEEEERQRGNFPDRFSGHQFPNYSSELNVNALLLGDSALYLCASSISGDSSYNSPLHFGNGTRLTVT.

The rearrangement links TRBV6-5 to TRBJ2-5; weak D call: TRBD2 (6 bases). Trimming stripped 4 bases from V and 2 bases from J, with 11 bases between. The CDR3 has 14 residues. The germline gives CDR1 MNHEY, CDR2 SVGAGI. This CDR3 reads CASSSGGNQETQYF. For the CDR3, the DNA is TGTGCCAGCAGTTCCGGGGGAAATCAAGAGACCCAGTACTTC.

V gene TRBV2 combines with J gene TRBJ1-1, with a weak D call TRBD1 (6 bases). Trimming shortened V by 4 bases and J by 1 base, and 22 bases separated the two germline ends. The length of the CDR3 is 18 residues. Germline values: CDR1 SNHLY, CDR2 FYNNEI. The CDR3 DNA is TGTGCCAGCAGTGGGAATTTACAGGGATACGGATCGAACACTGAAGCTTTCTTT. Its translation: CASSGNLQGYGSNTEAFF.

This rearrangement joins TRBV7-2 to TRBJ1-5; TRBD1 agrees at 10 bases. Germline V gene sequence: CDR1 SGHTA, CDR2 FQGNSA. The V and J ends lost 5 bases and 4 bases, in that order; junction bases with no gene match: 2. The CDR3 has 14 amino acids. The CDR3 DNA follows: TGTGCCAGCAGCCCGGACAGGGGGAATCAGCCCCAGCATTTT. Translating gives CASSPDRGNQPQHF.